This T cell receptor (beta chain) was recovered during a study of vaccination effects on CD4 cells after COVID-19. In the study overall: Samples gathered post-vaccine arrived a median of 72 days past the second dose.

Study-wide results and caveats: At late timepoints after vaccination, vaccine- and infection-induced clones shrank markedly.

Some clones are missing from TCRdb's copy, which holds only in-frame ones; the method was immunoSEQ multiplex PCR. Among 67,000 or so clones listed, approximately 82% were seen once. Trimming removed 1 base from V and 4 bases from J, with 13 bases in between. Germline V gives CDR1 SGHDN, CDR2 FVKESK. CDR3 length: 15 residues. Expansion with viral peptide pools was applied to antigen-specific CD4+ T cells by the ViraFEST assay prior to sequencing. Following a roughly 11-day culture, CD4+ T cells were purified. Each participant received a vaccine that was either BNT162b2 or mRNA-1273, given as two doses. On this clone itself: Its specificity is not known.

The chain joins TRBV14 to TRBJ1-2; maybe TRBD1 (5 bases). The source is a human donor who received a COVID-19 vaccine. The sample consisted of CD4+ T cells from PBMCs cultured with HCoV-229E spike peptides, taken after COVID-19 vaccination. CDR3 sequence: CASSQAGQGAYGYTF. CDR3 nucleotides: TGTGCCAGCAGCCAAGCGGGGCAGGGAGCCTATGGCTACACCTTC.